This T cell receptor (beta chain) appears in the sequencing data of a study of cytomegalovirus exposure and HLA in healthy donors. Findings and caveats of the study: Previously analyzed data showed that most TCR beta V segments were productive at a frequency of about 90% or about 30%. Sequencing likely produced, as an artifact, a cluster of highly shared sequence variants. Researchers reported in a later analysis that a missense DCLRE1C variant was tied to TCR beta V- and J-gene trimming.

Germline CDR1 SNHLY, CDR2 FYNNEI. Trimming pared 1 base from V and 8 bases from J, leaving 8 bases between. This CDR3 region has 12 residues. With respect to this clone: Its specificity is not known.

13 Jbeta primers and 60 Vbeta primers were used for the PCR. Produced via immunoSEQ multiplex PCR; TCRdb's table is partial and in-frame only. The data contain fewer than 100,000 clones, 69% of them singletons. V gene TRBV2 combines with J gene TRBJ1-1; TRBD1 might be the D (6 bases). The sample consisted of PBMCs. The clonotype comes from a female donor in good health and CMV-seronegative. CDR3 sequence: CASSEGQVEAFF. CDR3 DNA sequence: TGTGCCAGCAGTGAAGGACAGGTCGAAGCTTTCTTT. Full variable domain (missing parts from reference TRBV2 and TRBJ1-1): EPEVTQTPSHQVTQMGQEVILRCVPISNHLYFYWYRQILGQKVEFLVSFYNNEISEKSEIFDDQFSVERPDGSNFTLKIRSTKLEDSAMYFCASSEGQVEAFFGQGTRLTVV.